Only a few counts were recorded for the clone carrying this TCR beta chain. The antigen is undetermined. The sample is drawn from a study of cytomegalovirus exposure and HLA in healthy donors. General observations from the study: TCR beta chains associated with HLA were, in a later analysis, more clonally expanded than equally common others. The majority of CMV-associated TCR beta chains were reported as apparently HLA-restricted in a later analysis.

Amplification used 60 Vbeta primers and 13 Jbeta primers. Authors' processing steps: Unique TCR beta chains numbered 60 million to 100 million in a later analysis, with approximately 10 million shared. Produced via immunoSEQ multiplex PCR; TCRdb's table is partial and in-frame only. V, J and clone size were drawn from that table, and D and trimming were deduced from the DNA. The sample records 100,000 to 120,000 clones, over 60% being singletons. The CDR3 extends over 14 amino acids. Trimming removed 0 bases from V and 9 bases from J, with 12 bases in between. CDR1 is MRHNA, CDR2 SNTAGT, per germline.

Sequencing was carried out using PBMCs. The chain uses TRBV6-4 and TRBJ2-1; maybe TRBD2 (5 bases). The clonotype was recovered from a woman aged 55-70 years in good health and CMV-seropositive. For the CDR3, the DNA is TGTGCCAGCAGTGACTCGAGACTAAACCTTGAGCAGTTCTTC. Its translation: CASSDSRLNLEQFF.